This T cell receptor (beta chain) was obtained from a study of regulatory T cells in long-lasting Graves disease. The CDR3 contains 17 residues. V shed 5 bases, J shed 8 bases, and the junction held 13 bases outside the gene matches. CDR1 and CDR2 (germline): DFQATT, SNEGSKA (reference sequence). Sample time point: newly diagnosed GD, antithyroid drugs for less than 3 months. RNA isolated from PBMCs was used to make the TCR library. Library construction for TCR beta used iRepertoire HTBI primers and Arm-PCR of CDR3 regions. In the original analysis: From all samples, identification returned roughly 15 TRBJ and about 63 TRBV segments. One entry per CDR3 protein, called by TCRdb with MiXCR from the multiplex PCR reads. The V and J calls were not made by the authors but by TCRdb's processing. The table shows just over 600,000 distinct CDR3 sequences, with about 16% occurring only once. This clonotype has a count of ten or more.

In addition, the sample was reused for a study of T cells in Graves' hyperthyroidism and ophthalmopathy. That study reports: Reasons for excluding patients were uncontrolled infection, other autoimmune disease, pregnancy or lactation. Before onset, by a median of approximately 6.2 months, the model predicted ophthalmopathy.

The source is a woman in her thirties with Graves disease. The chain uses TRBV20-1 and TRBJ2-1, with 15 bases fitting TRBD2. The input for sequencing was peripheral blood mononuclear cells (PBMCs), taken at new diagnosis, from a patient treated with antithyroid drugs. The CDR3 nucleotides read TGCAGTGCTGCCGGACTAGCGGGGGGGGCGGTAGGCGATGAGCAGTTCTTC. Its protein is CSAAGLAGGAVGDEQFF.